The source of this T cell receptor beta chain is a study of cytomegalovirus exposure and HLA in healthy donors. Study results and limitations: Among CMV-associated TCR beta chains, most appeared HLA-restricted in a later analysis. Previously analyzed data showed that most TCR beta V segments were productive at a frequency of about 87% or about 30%.

PCR primers comprised 60 Vbeta and 13 Jbeta primers. The repertoire was sequenced with immunoSEQ multiplex PCR; TCRdb's copy has only in-frame clones and lacks some. The table includes approximately 91,000 clones, 64% detected once. About this clone itself: The antigen is undetermined. Other DNA sequences within the sample encode an identical CDR3.

The specimen sequenced was PBMCs. This clonotype originated in a human donor in good health.

The CDR3 loop is CASSSGQNYGYTF. The CDR3 DNA reads as TGTGCCAGCAGCTCGGGACAAAACTATGGCTACACCTTC. The V call is TRBV7-2, the J call TRBJ1-2, with D possibly TRBD1 on 6 matching bases. V was cut by 4 bases and J by 2 bases, with 8 bases left in between. The CDR3 runs to 13 residues. Germline-derived CDR1 and CDR2 are SGHTA and FQGNSA.